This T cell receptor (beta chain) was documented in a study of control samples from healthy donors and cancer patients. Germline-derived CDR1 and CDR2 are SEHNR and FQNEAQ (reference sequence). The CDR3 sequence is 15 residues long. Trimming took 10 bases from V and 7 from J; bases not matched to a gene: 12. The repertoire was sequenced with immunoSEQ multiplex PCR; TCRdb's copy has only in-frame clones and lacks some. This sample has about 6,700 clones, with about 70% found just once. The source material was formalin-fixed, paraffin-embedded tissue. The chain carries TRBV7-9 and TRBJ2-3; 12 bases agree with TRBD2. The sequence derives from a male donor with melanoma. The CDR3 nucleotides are TGTGCCACCGACGATACCACTAGCGGGGGGTATACGCAGTATTTT. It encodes CATDDTTSGGYTQYF.